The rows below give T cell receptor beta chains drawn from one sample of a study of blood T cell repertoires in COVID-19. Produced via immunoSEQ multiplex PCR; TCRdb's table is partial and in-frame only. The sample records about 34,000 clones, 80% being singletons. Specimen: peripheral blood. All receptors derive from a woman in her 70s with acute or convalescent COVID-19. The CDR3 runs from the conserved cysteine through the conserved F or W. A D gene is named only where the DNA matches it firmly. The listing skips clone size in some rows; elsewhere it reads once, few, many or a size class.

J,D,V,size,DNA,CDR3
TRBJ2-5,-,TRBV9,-,TGTGCCAGCAGCGTAGGAAATAGCGTACGAGAGACCCAGTACTTC,CASSVGNSVRETQYF
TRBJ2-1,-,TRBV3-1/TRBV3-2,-,TGTGCCAGCAGCCAAGCCGGACTGCCCCAGTTCTTC,CASSQAGLPQFF
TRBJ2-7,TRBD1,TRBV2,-,TGTGCCAGCACCGGACAGGGGGCGAGTTCCTACGAGCAGTACTTC,CASTGQGASSYEQYF
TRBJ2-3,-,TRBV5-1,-,TGCGCCAGCAGCTTGGGCCAAACCGAGGATACGCAGTATTTT,CASSLGQTEDTQYF
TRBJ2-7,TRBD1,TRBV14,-,TGTGCCAGCAGCCCTACAGGGGCCCACGAGCAGTACTTC,CASSPTGAHEQYF
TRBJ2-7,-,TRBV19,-,TGTGCCAGTAGTATAGATCCAGGACAGATCAACGAGCAGTACTTC,CASSIDPGQINEQYF
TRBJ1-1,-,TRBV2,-,TGTGCCAGCAGTGCAGCGGCAGCCTCTCTGCGGGCTTTCTTT,CASSAAAASLRAFF
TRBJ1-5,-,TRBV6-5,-,TGTGCCAGTCGAATACGGGAGTATAGCAATCAGCCCCAGCATTTT,CASRIREYSNQPQHF
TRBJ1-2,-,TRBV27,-,TGTGCCAGCAGTTCGGGGATTGACTATGGCTACACCTTC,CASSSGIDYGYTF
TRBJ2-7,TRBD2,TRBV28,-,TGTGCCAGCAGTATGTCGACTAGCGGATACGAGCAGTACTTC,CASSMSTSGYEQYF
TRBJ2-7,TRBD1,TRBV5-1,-,TGCGCCAGCAGAGGGACAGGGGTCTACGAGCAGTACTTC,CASRGTGVYEQYF
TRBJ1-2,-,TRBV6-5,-,TGTGCCAGCAGTCCTCTTTATGGCTACACCTTC,CASSPLYGYTF
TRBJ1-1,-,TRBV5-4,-,TGTGCCAGCAGCCTGGGGAGGAACACTGAAGCTTTCTTT,CASSLGRNTEAFF
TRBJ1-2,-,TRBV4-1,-,TGCGCCAGCAGCCAAGATACAGCTTTCAACTATGGCTACACCTTC,CASSQDTAFNYGYTF
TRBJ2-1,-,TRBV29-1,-,TGCAGCGTTGGCTTAGCGCTAATCAATGAGCAGTTCTTC,CSVGLALINEQFF
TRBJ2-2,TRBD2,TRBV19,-,TGTGCCAGTAGTCTGGGACTAGCGGGGGGTAATCTGAACACCGGGGAGCTGTTTTTT,CASSLGLAGGNLNTGELFF
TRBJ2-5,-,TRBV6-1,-,TGTGCCAGCAGTGGACGCGGGCGATATGGGGGGGCAGAGACCCAGTACTTC,CASSGRGRYGGAETQYF
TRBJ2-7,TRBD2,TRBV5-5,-,TGTGCCAGTGCGTGGCTAGCGGGAGCCTACGAGCAGTACTTC,CASAWLAGAYEQYF
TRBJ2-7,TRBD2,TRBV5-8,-,TGTGCCAGCAGCTTGATAGCGGGGACCTACGAGCAGTACTTC,CASSLIAGTYEQYF
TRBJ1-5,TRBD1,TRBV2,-,TGTGCCAGCAGTGAAGAGACAGGGGCGGTAAAGCCCCAGCATTTT,CASSEETGAVKPQHF
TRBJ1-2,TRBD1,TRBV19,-,TGTGCCAGCGCCCCCAGGGGGAATGGCTACACCTTC,CASAPRGNGYTF
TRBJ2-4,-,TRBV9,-,TGTGCCAGCAGCGGTTCACGGTCCAAAAACATTCAGTACTTC,CASSGSRSKNIQYF
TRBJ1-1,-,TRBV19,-,TGTGCCAGTACTATGGACACCTACACTGAAGCTTTCTTT,CASTMDTYTEAFF
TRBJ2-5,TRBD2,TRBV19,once,TGTGCCAGTAGCCCCGGGGGTATCGCATCGGGGACTAGGCAGTACTTC,CASSPGGIASGTRQYF
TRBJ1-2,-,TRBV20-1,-,TGCAGTGCCCCAGTAAGGGGTGGCTACACCTTC,CSAPVRGGYTF
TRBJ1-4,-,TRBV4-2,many,TGTGCCAGCAGCCAAGGGAGGGGGGGAACTAATGAAAAACTGTTTTTT,CASSQGRGGTNEKLFF
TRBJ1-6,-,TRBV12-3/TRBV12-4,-,TGTGCCAGCAGTTTAAATACGGATTCACCCCTCCACTTT,CASSLNTDSPLHF
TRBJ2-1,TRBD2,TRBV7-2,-,TGTGCCAGCAGCCCGGGACTAGCGCTTCACAATGAGCAGTTCTTC,CASSPGLALHNEQFF